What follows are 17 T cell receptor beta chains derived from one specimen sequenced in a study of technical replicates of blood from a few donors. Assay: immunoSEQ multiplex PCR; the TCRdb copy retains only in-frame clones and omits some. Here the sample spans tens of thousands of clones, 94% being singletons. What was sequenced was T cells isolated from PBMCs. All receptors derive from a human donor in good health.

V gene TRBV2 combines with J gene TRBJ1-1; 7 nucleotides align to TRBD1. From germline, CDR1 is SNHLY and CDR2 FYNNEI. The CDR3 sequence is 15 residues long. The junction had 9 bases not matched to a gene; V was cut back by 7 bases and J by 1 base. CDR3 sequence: CASKSGRQGNTEAFF. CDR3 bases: TGTGCCAGCAAATCAGGGAGACAGGGGAACACTGAAGCTTTCTTT. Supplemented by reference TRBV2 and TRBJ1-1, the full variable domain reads EPEVTQTPSHQVTQMGQEVILRCVPISNHLYFYWYRQILGQKVEFLVSFYNNEISEKSEIFDDQFSVERPDGSNFTLKIRSTKLEDSAMYFCASKSGRQGNTEAFFGQGTRLTVV.

DNA for the CDR3: TGTGCCAGCAGCGTAGGAGGGTCCCAAGAGACCCAGTACTTC. The encoded protein is CASSVGGSQETQYF. This chain links TRBV9 with TRBJ2-5; TRBD2 might be the D (5 bases). V lost 0 bases, J lost 1 base, and 7 bases lay in between. Per the germline V gene, CDR1 is SGDLS and CDR2 is YYNGEE. The CDR3 is 14 residues long. Variable domain in full (rest from reference TRBV9 and TRBJ2-5): DSGVTQTPKHLITATGQRVTLRCSPRSGDLSVYWYQQSLDQGLQFLIQYYNGEERAKGNILERFSAQQFPDLHSELNLSSLELGDSALYFCASSVGGSQETQYFGPGTRLLVL.

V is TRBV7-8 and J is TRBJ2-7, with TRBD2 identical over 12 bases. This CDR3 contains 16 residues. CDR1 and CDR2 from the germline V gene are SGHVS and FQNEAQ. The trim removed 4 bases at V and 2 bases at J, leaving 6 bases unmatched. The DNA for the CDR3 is TGTGCCAGCAGCTGGGATGCTAGCGGGAGGGCCTACGAGCAGTACTTC. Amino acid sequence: CASSWDASGRAYEQYF. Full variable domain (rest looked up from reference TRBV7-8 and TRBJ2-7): GAGVSQSPRYKVAKRGQDVALRCDPISGHVSLFWYQQALGQGPEFLTYFQNEAQLDKSGLPSDRFFAERPEGSVSTLKIQRTQQEDSAVYLCASSWDASGRAYEQYFGPGTRLTVT.

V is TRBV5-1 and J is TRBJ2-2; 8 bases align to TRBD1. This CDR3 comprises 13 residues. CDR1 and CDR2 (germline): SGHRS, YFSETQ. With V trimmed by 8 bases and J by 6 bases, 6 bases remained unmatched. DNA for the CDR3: TGCGCCAGTTTGGACAGGGACGCCGGGGAGCTGTTTTTT. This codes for CASLDRDAGELFF.

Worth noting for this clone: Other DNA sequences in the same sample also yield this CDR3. The CDR3: CASSLMKPPGQGGRGYTF. DNA for the CDR3: TGTGCCAGCAGTTTAATGAAACCACCGGGACAAGGTGGGAGAGGCTACACCTTC. J is TRBJ1-2 and V is TRBV27; TRBD1 is a possible D gene (6 bases). This CDR3 is built from 18 residues. Germline CDR1 and CDR2: MNHEY and SMNVEV (reference sequence). Trimming took off 2 bases at V and 8 bases at J, with 27 bases between the two ends.

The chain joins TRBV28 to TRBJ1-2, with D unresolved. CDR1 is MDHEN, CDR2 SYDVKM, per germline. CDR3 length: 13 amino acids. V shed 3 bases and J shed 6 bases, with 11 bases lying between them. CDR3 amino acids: CASSFVSVDGYTF. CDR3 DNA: TGTGCCAGCAGTTTCGTAAGCGTGGATGGCTACACCTTC.

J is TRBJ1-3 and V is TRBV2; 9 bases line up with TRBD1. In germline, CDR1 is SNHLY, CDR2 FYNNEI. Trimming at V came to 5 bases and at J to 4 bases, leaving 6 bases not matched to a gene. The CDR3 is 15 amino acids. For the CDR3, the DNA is TGTGCCAGCAGTCGGGACAGGGCAGAAGGAAACACCATATATTTT. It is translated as CASSRDRAEGNTIYF.

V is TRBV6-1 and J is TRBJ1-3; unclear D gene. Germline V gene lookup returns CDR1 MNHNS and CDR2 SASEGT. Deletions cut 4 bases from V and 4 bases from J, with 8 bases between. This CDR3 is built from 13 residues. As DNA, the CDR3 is TGTGCCAGCAGTGCAACAAGAGGAAACACCATATATTTT. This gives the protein CASSATRGNTIYF.

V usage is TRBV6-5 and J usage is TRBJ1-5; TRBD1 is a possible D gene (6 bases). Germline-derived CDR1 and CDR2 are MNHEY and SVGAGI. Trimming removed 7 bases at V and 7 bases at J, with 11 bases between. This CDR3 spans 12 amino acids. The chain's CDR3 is CASTSGDQPQHF. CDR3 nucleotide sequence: TGTGCCAGCACTTCAGGGGACCAGCCCCAGCATTTT.

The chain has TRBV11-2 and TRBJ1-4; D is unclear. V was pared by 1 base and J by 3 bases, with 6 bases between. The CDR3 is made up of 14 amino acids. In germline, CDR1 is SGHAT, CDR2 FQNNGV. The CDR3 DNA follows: TGTGCCAGCAGCTTAGGGCAGGCTAATGAAAAACTGTTTTTT. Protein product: CASSLGQANEKLFF.

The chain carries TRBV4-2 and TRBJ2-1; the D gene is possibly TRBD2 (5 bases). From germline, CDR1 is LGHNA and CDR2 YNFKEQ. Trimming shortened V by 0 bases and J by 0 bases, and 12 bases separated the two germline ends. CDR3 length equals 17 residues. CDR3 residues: CASSQDLSGSSYNEQFF. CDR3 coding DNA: TGTGCCAGCAGCCAAGATCTTTCGGGGAGCTCCTACAATGAGCAGTTCTTC.

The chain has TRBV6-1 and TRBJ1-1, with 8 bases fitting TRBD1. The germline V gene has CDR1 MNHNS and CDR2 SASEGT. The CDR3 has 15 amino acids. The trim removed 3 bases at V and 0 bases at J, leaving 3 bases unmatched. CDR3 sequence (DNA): TGTGCCAGCAGTGAGGACAGGGAAATGAACACTGAAGCTTTCTTT. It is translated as CASSEDREMNTEAFF.

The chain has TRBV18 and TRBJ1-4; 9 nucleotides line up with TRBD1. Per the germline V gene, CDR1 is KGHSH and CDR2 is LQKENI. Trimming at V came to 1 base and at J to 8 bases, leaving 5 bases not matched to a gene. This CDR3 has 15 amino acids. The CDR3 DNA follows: TGTGCCAGCTCACCACAAACAGGGGGCGGCGAAAAACTGTTTTTT. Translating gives CASSPQTGGGEKLFF.

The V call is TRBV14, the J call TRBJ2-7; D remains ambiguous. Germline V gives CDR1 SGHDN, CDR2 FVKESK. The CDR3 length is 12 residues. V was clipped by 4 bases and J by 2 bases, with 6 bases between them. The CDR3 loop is CASSLTAYEQYF. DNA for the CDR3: TGTGCCAGCAGCCTTACAGCCTACGAGCAGTACTTC.

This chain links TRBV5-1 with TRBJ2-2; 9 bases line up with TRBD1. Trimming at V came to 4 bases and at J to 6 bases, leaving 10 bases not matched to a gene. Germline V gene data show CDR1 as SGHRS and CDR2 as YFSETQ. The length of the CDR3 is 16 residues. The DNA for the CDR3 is TGCGCCAGCAGCCTCGGGACAGGGAAGTCCTCCGGGGAGCTGTTTTTT. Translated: CASSLGTGKSSGELFF.

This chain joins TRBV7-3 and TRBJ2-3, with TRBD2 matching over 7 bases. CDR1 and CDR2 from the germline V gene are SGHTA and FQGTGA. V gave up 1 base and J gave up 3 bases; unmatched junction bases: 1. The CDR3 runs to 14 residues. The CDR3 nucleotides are TGTGCCAGCAGCTTAATCGGGGGGACAGATACGCAGTATTTT. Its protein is CASSLIGGTDTQYF.

The CDR3 protein is CASSLKGAGDLAKNIQYF. The DNA of the CDR3 is TGCGCCAGCAGCCTAAAGGGGGCAGGGGACCTAGCCAAAAACATTCAGTACTTC. The chain has TRBV4-1 and TRBJ2-4, with 7 bases aligning to TRBD1. Trimming took 4 bases from V and 0 from J; bases not matched to a gene: 12. There are 18 residues in the CDR3. CDR1 MGHRA and CDR2 YSYEKL come from the germline V gene.